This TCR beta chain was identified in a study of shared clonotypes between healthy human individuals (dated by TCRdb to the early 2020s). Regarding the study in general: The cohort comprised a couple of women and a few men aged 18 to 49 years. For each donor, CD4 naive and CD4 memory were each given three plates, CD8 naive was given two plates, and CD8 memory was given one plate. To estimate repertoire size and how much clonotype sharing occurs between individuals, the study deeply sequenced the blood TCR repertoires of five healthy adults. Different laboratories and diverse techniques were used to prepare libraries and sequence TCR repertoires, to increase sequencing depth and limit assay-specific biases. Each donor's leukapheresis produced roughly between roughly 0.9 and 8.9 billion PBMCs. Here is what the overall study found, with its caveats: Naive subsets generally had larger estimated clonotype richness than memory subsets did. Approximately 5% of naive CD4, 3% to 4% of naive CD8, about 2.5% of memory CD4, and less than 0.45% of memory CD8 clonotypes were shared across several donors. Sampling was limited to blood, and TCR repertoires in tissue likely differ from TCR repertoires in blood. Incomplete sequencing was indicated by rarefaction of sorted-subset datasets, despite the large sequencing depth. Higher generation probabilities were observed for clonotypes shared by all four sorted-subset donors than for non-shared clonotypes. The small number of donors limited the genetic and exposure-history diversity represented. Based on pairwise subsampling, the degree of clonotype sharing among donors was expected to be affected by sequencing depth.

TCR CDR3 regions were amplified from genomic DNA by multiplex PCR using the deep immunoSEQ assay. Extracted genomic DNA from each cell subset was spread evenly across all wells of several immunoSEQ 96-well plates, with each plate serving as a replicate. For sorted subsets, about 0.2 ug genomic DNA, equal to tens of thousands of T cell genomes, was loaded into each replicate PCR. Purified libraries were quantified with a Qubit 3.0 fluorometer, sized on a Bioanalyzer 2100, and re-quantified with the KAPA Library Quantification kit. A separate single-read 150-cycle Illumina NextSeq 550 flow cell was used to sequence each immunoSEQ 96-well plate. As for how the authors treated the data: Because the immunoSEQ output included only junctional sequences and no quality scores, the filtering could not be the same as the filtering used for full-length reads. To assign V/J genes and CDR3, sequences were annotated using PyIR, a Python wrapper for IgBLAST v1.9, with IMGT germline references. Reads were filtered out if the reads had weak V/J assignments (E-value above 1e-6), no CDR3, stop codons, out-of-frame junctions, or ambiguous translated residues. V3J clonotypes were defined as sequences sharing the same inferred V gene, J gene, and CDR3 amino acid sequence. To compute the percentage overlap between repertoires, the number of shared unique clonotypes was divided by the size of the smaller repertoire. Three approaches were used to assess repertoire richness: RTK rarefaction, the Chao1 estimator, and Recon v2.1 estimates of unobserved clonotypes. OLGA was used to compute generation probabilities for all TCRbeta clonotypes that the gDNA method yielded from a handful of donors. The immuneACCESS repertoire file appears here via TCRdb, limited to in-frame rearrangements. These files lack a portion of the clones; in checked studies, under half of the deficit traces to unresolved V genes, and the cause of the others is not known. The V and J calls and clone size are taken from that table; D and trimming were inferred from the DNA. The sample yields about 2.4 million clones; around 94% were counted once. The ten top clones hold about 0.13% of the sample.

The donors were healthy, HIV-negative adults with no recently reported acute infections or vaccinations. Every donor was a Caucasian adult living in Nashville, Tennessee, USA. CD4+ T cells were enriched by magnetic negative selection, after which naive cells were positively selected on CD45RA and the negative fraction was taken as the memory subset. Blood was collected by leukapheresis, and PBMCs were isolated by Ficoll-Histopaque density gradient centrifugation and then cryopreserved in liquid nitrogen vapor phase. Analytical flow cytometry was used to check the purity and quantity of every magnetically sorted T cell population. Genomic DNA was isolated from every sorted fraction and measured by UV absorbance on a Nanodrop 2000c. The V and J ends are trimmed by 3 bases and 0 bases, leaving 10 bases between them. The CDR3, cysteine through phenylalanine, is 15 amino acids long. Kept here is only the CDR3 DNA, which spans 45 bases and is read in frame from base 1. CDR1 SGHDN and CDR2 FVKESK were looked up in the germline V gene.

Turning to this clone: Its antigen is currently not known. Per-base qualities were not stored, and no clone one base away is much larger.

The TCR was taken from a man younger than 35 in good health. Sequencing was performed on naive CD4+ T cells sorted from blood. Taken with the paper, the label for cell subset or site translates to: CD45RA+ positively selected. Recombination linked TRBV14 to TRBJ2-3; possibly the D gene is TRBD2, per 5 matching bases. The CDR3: CASSQDSTSTDTQYF. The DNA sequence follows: TGTGCCAGCAGCCAGGACTCGACTAGCACAGATACGCAGTATTTT.